One sample yielded the 18 T cell receptor beta chains listed below, sequenced in a study of TIL therapy for anti-PD-1-resistant metastatic lung cancer. Time point of the sample: pre-treatment sample, taken before nivolumab and TIL therapy. This was the immunoSEQ v3 assay. The assay was immunoSEQ multiplex PCR, and TCRdb's table has in-frame clones only and misses some. The data contain tens of thousands of clones, less than 75% of them singletons. The sample consisted of blood, taken at baseline. The receptor source for this set is a person between 30 and 79 years old with non-small cell lung cancer.

V is TRBV18 and J is TRBJ2-7; the D is unclear. From germline, CDR1 is KGHSH and CDR2 LQKENI. The CDR3 is 15 amino acids. Deletions cut 1 base from V and 2 bases from J, with 12 bases between. The CDR3 DNA is TGTGCCAGCTCACCACTTACCCTGGGCCCCTACGAGCAGTACTTC. This sequence encodes CASSPLTLGPYEQYF.

The V gene is TRBV27, the J gene TRBJ1-5; TRBD1 might be the D (6 bases). The V gene's germline CDR1 is MNHEY and CDR2 SMNVEV (reference sequence). V lost 6 bases, J lost 0 bases, and 15 bases lay in between. The CDR3 loop spans 16 amino acids. The CDR3 sequence: CASRVAGAYSNQPQHF. The DNA for the CDR3 is TGTGCCAGCAGGGTCGCAGGGGCATATAGCAATCAGCCCCAGCATTTT.

V usage is TRBV5-1 and J usage is TRBJ2-3; 8 bases align to TRBD2. Germline V lookup: CDR1 SGHRS, CDR2 YFSETQ. V shed 1 base, J shed 3 bases, and the junction held 4 bases outside the gene matches. The CDR3 covers 15 residues. The CDR3: CASSLRRGGTDTQYF. CDR3 sequence (DNA): TGCGCCAGCAGCTTGAGACGCGGGGGGACAGATACGCAGTATTTT.

This clone was seen just once. The V gene is TRBV15, the J gene TRBJ2-5, with a weak D call TRBD1 (5 bases). The CDR3 sequence is 14 residues long. CDR1 and CDR2 from the germline V gene are LNHNV and YYDKDF (reference sequence). Trimming left V 6 bases short and J 0 bases short, with 11 bases between. The CDR3 DNA reads as TGTGCCACCAGATTGAACAGGTACCAAGAGACCCAGTACTTC. This codes for CATRLNRYQETQYF.

This sequence joins TRBV2 and TRBJ1-4; 8 nucleotides align to TRBD1. CDR1 SNHLY and CDR2 FYNNEI come from the germline V gene. After removal of 1 base from V and 8 bases from J, the junction contained 9 bases not matched to a gene. This CDR3 region has 16 residues. CDR3 DNA sequence: TGTGCCAGCAGTGAAGGCCCGGGACAGGCGGTGGAAAAACTGTTTTTT. Encoded protein: CASSEGPGQAVEKLFF.

The gene calls are TRBV7-9 and TRBJ1-5; D may be TRBD1 (6 bases). Germline V gene lookup returns CDR1 SEHNR and CDR2 FQNEAQ (reference sequence). This CDR3 contains 15 residues. Trimming took 4 bases from V and 5 from J, leaving 15 bases between them. Here the CDR3 DNA reads TGTGCCAGCAGCTCCACAGGGTCAAGGGATCAGCCCCAGCATTTT. Its protein product is CASSSTGSRDQPQHF. Together with reference TRBV7-9 and TRBJ1-5, the CDR3 gives the full variable domain: DTGVSQNPRHKITKRGQNVTFRCDPISEHNRLYWYRQTLGQGPEFLTYFQNEAQLEKSRLLSDRFSAERPKGSFSTLEIQRTEQGDSAMYLCASSSTGSRDQPQHFGDGTRLSIL.

This chain links TRBV29-1 with TRBJ2-3; 12 nucleotides agree with TRBD2. The CDR3 contains 16 residues. V was clipped by 6 bases and J by 0 bases; unmatched bases: 7. CDR1 and CDR2 (germline): SQVTM, ANQGSEA. DNA for the CDR3: TGCAGCGTGGGTCGCGGACTAGCGGGGAGCACAGATACGCAGTATTTT. It encodes CSVGRGLAGSTDTQYF.

This chain joins TRBV19 and TRBJ1-5, with 8 positions matching TRBD1. The CDR3 totals 14 residues. The germline V gene has CDR1 LNHDA and CDR2 SQIVND (reference sequence). J was trimmed by 6 bases and V by 7 bases; bases with no gene match: 8. The CDR3 sequence: CASKPGQGRQPQHF. The CDR3 DNA reads TGTGCCAGTAAACCTGGACAGGGACGTCAGCCCCAGCATTTT.

This clone came up once. The CDR3 spells CASARGYEQYF. The CDR3 DNA reads as TGTGCCAGCGCCCGGGGTTACGAGCAGTACTTC. The chain has TRBV7-9 and TRBJ2-7; D possibly corresponds to TRBD2 (5 bases). The germline V gene has CDR1 SEHNR and CDR2 FQNEAQ (reference sequence). The V end lost 8 bases, the J end lost 4 bases, and 9 bases lay between the germline ends. The CDR3 extends over 11 amino acids.

This chain connects TRBV5-1 to TRBJ2-5; the D gene is possibly TRBD2 (5 bases). The V end was cut by 6 bases, the J end by 1 base, with 19 bases between. The length of the CDR3 is 16 residues. From germline, CDR1 is SGHRS and CDR2 YFSETQ. This CDR3 reads CASTLLEKYPQETQYF. The CDR3 DNA follows: TGCGCCAGCACCCTACTAGAAAAATACCCCCAAGAGACCCAGTACTTC.

This chain uses TRBV4-3 with TRBJ2-7, with 9 bases aligning to TRBD1. Trimming removed 2 bases from V and 5 bases from J; junction bases left unmatched: 10. The CDR3 totals 16 residues. Germline CDR1 reads LGHNA; CDR2 reads YSLEER. The CDR3 sequence is CASSQRFRQGEDEQYF. The CDR3 DNA is TGCGCCAGCAGCCAAAGATTCAGACAGGGGGAAGACGAGCAGTACTTC.

V and J are TRBV5-1 and TRBJ2-3; TRBD2 is a possible D gene (5 bases). Per germline, CDR1 SGHRS and CDR2 YFSETQ. Trimming cost V 0 bases and J 8 bases, with 10 bases left between them. The CDR3 has 13 amino acids. This CDR3 reads CASSLDPAGTQYF. In nucleotides, the CDR3 is TGCGCCAGCAGCTTGGACCCCGCGGGTACGCAGTATTTT. Full variable domain (remainder filled in from reference TRBV5-1 and TRBJ2-3): KAGVTQTPRYLIKTRGQQVTLSCSPISGHRSVSWYQQTPGQGLQFLFEYFSETQRNKGNFPGRFSGRQFSNSRSEMNVSTLELGDSALYLCASSLDPAGTQYFGPGTRLTVL.

This chain links TRBV5-1 with TRBJ1-2; TRBD1 matches at 12 bases. Germline trimming cut 5 bases from V and 7 bases from J; bases unmatched to any gene: 12. Germline assignment: CDR1 SGHRS and CDR2 YFSETQ. CDR3 length: 16 amino acids. The CDR3, as DNA: TGCGCCAGCAGTTCACTATCGGGACAGGGGGCTCCTGGCTACACCTTC. This sequence encodes CASSSLSGQGAPGYTF.

The chain carries TRBV6-6 and TRBJ1-1; D is possibly TRBD1 (5 bases). This CDR3 spans 13 amino acids. The ends were cut back, 4 bases at V and 4 bases at J, with 10 bases in the middle. The germline V gene encodes CDR1 MNHNY and CDR2 SVGAGI (reference sequence). The CDR3, as DNA: TGTGCCAGCAGTTTGGCGGGGGGCACTGAAGCTTTCTTT. Protein product: CASSLAGGTEAFF.

V gene TRBV27 combines with J gene TRBJ1-2; 7 nucleotides line up with TRBD1. CDR1 MNHEY and CDR2 SMNVEV come from the germline V gene (reference sequence). The CDR3 has 13 amino acids. With V trimmed by 6 bases and J by 6 bases, 7 bases remained unmatched. The CDR3 loop reads CASRLQGKNGYTF. In DNA, the CDR3 is TGTGCCAGCAGGTTACAGGGGAAGAATGGCTACACCTTC.

This clone was found once. V usage is TRBV6-1 and J usage is TRBJ2-7; 7 bases line up with TRBD1. The CDR3 is 14 residues long. The germline CDR1 and CDR2 sequences are MNHNS and SASEGT. The ends lost 5 bases at V and 8 bases at J; junction bases unmatched: 12. The CDR3 bases are TGTGCCAGCAGTCCAGGGGACAGCTACCGCCAGCAGTACTTC. This translates into CASSPGDSYRQQYF.

The chain carries TRBV2 and TRBJ1-4, with 9 bases matching TRBD1. The junction had 5 bases not matched to a gene; V was cut back by 3 bases and J by 6 bases. The CDR3 consists of 15 residues. Germline V CDR1 and CDR2: SNHLY, FYNNEI. CDR3 nucleotides: TGTGCCAGCAGTGAGGTCGGGACAGGGCATGAAAAACTGTTTTTT. As protein: CASSEVGTGHEKLFF.

In its sample, this clone was seen once. This chain uses TRBV28 with TRBJ2-7; 8 bases match TRBD2. J gave up 2 bases and V 3 bases, and 6 bases lay outside the gene matches. Per the germline V gene, CDR1 is MDHEN and CDR2 is SYDVKM. The CDR3 totals 15 residues. The DNA for the CDR3 is TGTGCCAGCAGTTTGCGGACTAGCCTACCCTACGAGCAGTACTTC. Amino acid sequence: CASSLRTSLPYEQYF.